The 23 T cell receptor beta chains below come from one sample, sequenced in a study of T-cell reconstitution after alpha-beta-depleted transplantation in children. Preparation of the TCRbeta library involved a method that used unique molecular identifiers. TCRdb processed the PCR reads anew with MiXCR; each CDR3 protein has one entry. The sample yields 900,000 or so distinct CDR3 sequences, roughly 15% seen once. Sequenced here: PBMCs, mostly from graft donor cells, sampled 360 days after TCRalphabeta/CD19-depleted stem cell transplant. All receptors derive from a male patient aged 5 to 17 who had a stem cell transplant for acute lymphoblastic leukemia, so the T cells may come from the graft donor.

This chain links TRBV5-5 with TRBJ2-7, with 9 bases matching TRBD1. This CDR3 has 15 residues. With 4 bases clipped from V and 0 bases from J, the junction kept 5 bases outside the gene matches. Looked up from germline, CDR1 is SGHKS and CDR2 is YYEKEE (reference sequence). Here the CDR3 DNA reads TGTGCCAGCAGCGTTTGGACAGGGGTCTCCTACGAGCAGTACTTC. It codes for CASSVWTGVSYEQYF.

This clonotype appeared a few times. V and J are TRBV7-9 and TRBJ2-7, with 7 positions matching TRBD1. CDR1 and CDR2 (germline): SEHNR, FQNEAQ (reference sequence). V trimming: 5 bases; J trimming: 2 bases; junction bases outside the gene matches: 12. The CDR3 sequence is 16 residues long. The CDR3 protein is CASSPSPDRTPYEQYF. CDR3 in DNA: TGTGCCAGCAGCCCCAGCCCGGACAGGACTCCCTACGAGCAGTACTTC.

This clonotype was counted a single time. Since no conserved phenylalanine or tryptophan closes the CDR3, a read error is the likely cause. The V call is TRBV7-3, the J call TRBJ2-1, with D possibly being TRBD2 (6 bases). With 5 bases removed from V and 4 bases from J, the gap between germline ends came to 15 bases. This CDR3 has 15 residues. In germline, CDR1 is SGHTA, CDR2 FQGTGA. The CDR3 region has the DNA TGTGCCAGCAGCCGTTCGGCGGGACTGTACAATGAGCAGTTCTGC. It translates to CASSRSAGLYNEQFC.

This chain connects TRBV27 to TRBJ2-2; D unclear. Germline CDR1 and CDR2: MNHEY and SMNVEV (reference sequence). The CDR3 runs 15 residues. V was cut by 3 bases and J by 0 bases, with 8 bases left in between. The CDR3 sequence is CASSFDTSNTGELFF. CDR3 sequence (DNA): TGTGCCAGCAGTTTCGACACTTCGAACACCGGGGAGCTGTTTTTT.

The chain uses TRBV20-1 and TRBJ2-3; the D call may be TRBD1 or TRBD2 (5 bases each). The CDR3 sequence is 13 residues long. The V gene lost 6 bases and the J gene lost 2 bases, with 12 bases spanning the gap. The V gene's germline CDR1 is DFQATT and CDR2 SNEGSKA (reference sequence). In nucleotides, the CDR3 is TGCAGTGCCCACCCAGGGACCACAGATACGCAGTATTTT. It is translated as CSAHPGTTDTQYF.

This clonotype was seen only a few times. The chain is built from TRBV2 and TRBJ1-2; no firm D call. The V gene's germline CDR1 is SNHLY and CDR2 FYNNEI. The V and J ends lost 8 bases and 8 bases respectively, with 18 bases between them. The CDR3 covers 13 residues. CDR3 region: CASAQVRTNGYTF. CDR3 DNA sequence: TGTGCCAGCGCGCAAGTAAGGACGAACGGCTACACCTTC.

There are a few counts of this clonotype. The V call is TRBV20-1, the J call TRBJ1-5; 7 bases are a match to TRBD1. The V gene's germline CDR1 is DFQATT and CDR2 SNEGSKA (reference sequence). V shed 6 bases and J 7 bases; nucleotides not matched to a gene: 9. This CDR3 has 13 residues. CDR3 DNA sequence: TGCAGTGCGGAAACAGGGGAAGTGCAGCCCCAGCATTTT. This encodes CSAETGEVQPQHF.

This rearrangement joins TRBV5-1 to TRBJ2-3, with D perhaps matching TRBD2 (6 bases). This CDR3 has 15 residues. Germline lookup yields CDR1 SGHRS and CDR2 YFSETQ. V was pared by 0 bases and J by 4 bases, with 12 bases between. CDR3 sequence reads: CASSLAGAQSDTQYF. The DNA of the CDR3 is TGCGCCAGCAGCTTGGCGGGAGCCCAGTCAGATACGCAGTATTTT.

This chain links TRBV5-1 with TRBJ2-1; D may match TRBD1 or TRBD2 (5 bases each). Trimming left V 4 bases short and J 7 bases short, with 21 bases between. There are 16 residues in the CDR3. Germline V lookup: CDR1 SGHRS, CDR2 YFSETQ. CDR3 region: CASSIGAIRDRNEQFF. CDR3 nucleotides: TGCGCCAGCAGCATAGGGGCCATCCGGGATAGGAATGAGCAGTTCTTC.

V is TRBV19 and J is TRBJ2-1; D is ambiguous. The CDR3 covers 13 residues. The germline V gene has CDR1 LNHDA and CDR2 SQIVND (reference sequence). V was shortened by 2 bases and J by 3 bases, with 5 bases between the two germline ends. CDR3 bases: TGTGCCAGTAGTATAACTGGCTACAATGAGCAGTTCTTC. It is translated as CASSITGYNEQFF. Full variable domain (outside the CDR3, taken from reference TRBV19 and TRBJ2-1): DGGITQSPKYLFRKEGQNVTLSCEQNLNHDAMYWYRQDPGQGLRLIYYSQIVNDFQKGDIAEGYSVSREKKESFPLTVTSAQKNPTAFYLCASSITGYNEQFFGPGTRLTVL.

This clonotype was seen ten or more times. This chain uses TRBV24-1 with TRBJ2-1, with 8 bases identical to TRBD1. V dropped 3 bases and J dropped 2; count of bases not matched to a gene: 5. This CDR3 region has 16 residues. CDR1 is KGHDR and CDR2 is SFDVKD in the germline V gene. This CDR3 reads CATSDPQGGPYNEQFF. The CDR3 coding sequence is TGTGCCACCAGTGATCCACAGGGGGGCCCCTACAATGAGCAGTTCTTC.

The V call is TRBV7-9, the J call TRBJ2-7; 9 bases agree with TRBD2. Germline CDR1 is SEHNR and CDR2 is FQNEAQ (reference sequence). The CDR3 has 15 amino acids. V dropped 1 base and J dropped 4; count of bases not matched to a gene: 5. CDR3 bases: TGTGCCAGCAGCTTAGAGAGCGGGAGGAAGTACGAGCAGTACTTC. This gives the protein CASSLESGRKYEQYF.

This clonotype has a count of ten or more. The V call is TRBV9, the J call TRBJ2-1; TRBD1 matches at 10 bases. The CDR3 consists of 16 residues. With V trimmed by 1 base and J by 2 bases, 3 bases remained unmatched. Germline CDR1 is SGDLS and CDR2 is YYNGEE. CDR3 sequence reads: CASSVMGTGAYNEQFF. The CDR3 nucleotides are TGTGCCAGCAGCGTAATGGGGACAGGGGCCTACAATGAGCAGTTCTTC.

The sample holds many counts of this clonotype. The chain recombines TRBV27 with TRBJ2-7; no firm D call. Germline V lookup: CDR1 MNHEY, CDR2 SMNVEV (reference sequence). The ends were cut back, 6 bases at V and 0 bases at J, with 9 bases in the middle. The length of the CDR3 is 13 residues. The CDR3 sequence: CASSWRSSYEQYF. The CDR3, as DNA: TGTGCCAGCAGCTGGCGGAGCTCCTACGAGCAGTACTTC.

This clonotype turned up a few times. This chain connects TRBV10-1 to TRBJ2-7, with 9 positions matching TRBD1. This CDR3 spans 12 amino acids. V lost 8 bases, J lost 6 bases, and 5 bases stayed unmatched. Per the germline V gene, CDR1 is WNHNN and CDR2 is SYGVQD (reference sequence). In DNA form, the CDR3 reads TGCGCCAGCGGCGGGACAGGGCGCGAGCAGTACTTC. Encoded protein: CASGGTGREQYF.

This chain connects TRBV21-1 to TRBJ2-4; the DNA was not used to check the table's D call, TRBD2. TRBV21-1 is marked as a pseudogene. The CDR3 is made up of 19 amino acids. The DNA for the CDR3 is TGTGCCAGCAGCACCACTCGGACTAGCGGGGCCACAGCCAAAAACATTCAGTACTTC. It specifies CASSTTRTSGATAKNIQYF.

There are many counts of this clonotype. The J gene is TRBJ2-1, the V gene TRBV5-1, with 7 bases that match TRBD2. With V trimmed by 0 bases and J by 7 bases, 4 bases remained unmatched. The CDR3 is made up of 14 amino acids. Germline CDR1 is SGHRS and CDR2 is YFSETQ. The CDR3 sequence: CASSLELALNEQFF. The CDR3 DNA reads as TGCGCCAGCAGCTTGGAACTAGCGTTAAATGAGCAGTTCTTC.

This clonotype was detected only a few times. The chain is built from TRBV20-1 and TRBJ1-5; D unresolved. Trimming removed 5 bases from V and 2 bases from J, with 10 bases in between. The CDR3 is made up of 13 amino acids. The germline CDR1 and CDR2 sequences are DFQATT and SNEGSKA (reference sequence). CDR3 coding DNA: TGCAGTGCTCAAAGTGGGGGCAATCAGCCCCAGCATTTT. This gives the protein CSAQSGGNQPQHF.

The gene calls are TRBV5-1 and TRBJ2-2; weak D call: TRBD1 (6 bases). V dropped 4 bases and J dropped 7 bases, with 20 bases sitting between them. Germline loops: CDR1 SGHRS, CDR2 YFSETQ. This CDR3 has 16 amino acids. The CDR3 here is CASSPRAGQRVGELFF. CDR3 DNA: TGCGCCAGCAGCCCCCGGGCCGGACAGAGAGTCGGGGAGCTGTTTTTT. Looking up the rest from reference TRBV5-1 and TRBJ2-2 gives the full variable domain: KAGVTQTPRYLIKTRGQQVTLSCSPISGHRSVSWYQQTPGQGLQFLFEYFSETQRNKGNFPGRFSGRQFSNSRSEMNVSTLELGDSALYLCASSPRAGQRVGELFFGEGSRLTVL.

The CDR3 region has the DNA TGCAGCGTACCGGGACCGGTGGTGGACACCATATATTTT. Translating gives CSVPGPVVDTIYF. This chain joins TRBV29-1 and TRBJ1-3; possible D gene TRBD1, 5 bases. Germline values: CDR1 SQVTM, CDR2 ANQGSEA. V was cut by 6 bases and J by 8 bases, with 17 bases left in between. This CDR3 is 13 amino acids long.

Many counts were recorded for this clonotype. J is TRBJ2-7 and V is TRBV12-3 or TRBV12-4; 8 nucleotides line up with TRBD1. The junction had 7 bases not matched to a gene; V was cut back by 4 bases and J by 2 bases. This CDR3 region has 15 residues. The CDR3 nucleotides are TGTGCCAGCAGTTCCCAGGGGGCAAGCACCTACGAGCAGTACTTC. This sequence encodes CASSSQGASTYEQYF.

This clonotype was observed a few times. The CDR3 sequence is CASSQKAGPYEQYF. As DNA, the CDR3 is TGCGCCAGCAGCCAAAAAGCGGGGCCCTACGAGCAGTACTTC. The chain joins TRBV5-1 to TRBJ2-7, with TRBD2 matching 7 bases. V shed 4 bases and J 2 bases; nucleotides not matched to a gene: 6. The CDR3 length is 14 residues. Germline CDR1 is SGHRS and CDR2 is YFSETQ. Variable domain in full (rest from reference TRBV5-1 and TRBJ2-7): KAGVTQTPRYLIKTRGQQVTLSCSPISGHRSVSWYQQTPGQGLQFLFEYFSETQRNKGNFPGRFSGRQFSNSRSEMNVSTLELGDSALYLCASSQKAGPYEQYFGPGTRLTVT.

The chain links TRBV7-3 to TRBJ1-2, with TRBD1 matching 8 bases. J gave up 7 bases and V 6 bases, and 10 bases lay outside the gene matches. This CDR3 is built from 14 residues. From germline, CDR1 is SGHTA and CDR2 FQGTGA. The CDR3 DNA reads as TGTGCCAGCAGGTTCAGACAGGGGAGCGGTGGCTACACCTTC. Its protein is CASRFRQGSGGYTF.